This TCR beta chain was sequenced for a study of Ad26.COV2.S vaccination and SARS-CoV-2 variants. Study information: Dosing was one shot or two shots 56 days apart.

Looked up from germline, CDR1 is MNHEY and CDR2 is SVGAGI. The CDR3 spans 15 residues. The V end was cut by 2 bases, the J end by 0 bases, with 10 bases between. Study-level findings and limits: Vaccine recipients and placebo recipients showed similar non-spike TCR breadth. Estimates derived from TCR breadth and depth analyses may have underestimated total T cell responses.

Profiled with immunoSEQ multiplex PCR; TCRdb holds only in-frame clones, not every one. The sample contains some 640,000 clones, 70% to 90% of which appear only once. For this clone: Its antigen is unidentified.

The treatment denotes: around 19 received Ad26.COV2.S at low or high dose, single or two shots; roughly five received placebo; per-sample allocation not given. Sample collection was performed on day 63 after the first vaccine or placebo injection. The V call is TRBV6-5, the J call TRBJ1-1, with unresolved D. The TCR sequence derives from a person between 18 and 59 years old who received the Ad26.COV2.S COVID-19 vaccine or a placebo. Here the sequenced sample was peripheral blood, taken in a trial of Ad26.COV2.S vaccine versus placebo. The CDR3 DNA sequence: TGTGCCAGCAGTTACAGGATCGACCTGAACACTGAAGCTTTCTTT. Translated, it gives CASSYRIDLNTEAFF.